The 28 T cell receptor beta chains reported below all come from one sample, sequenced in a study of early T cells in non-severe SARS-CoV-2 infection. MiXCR was run by TCRdb on the 5' RACE reads, yielding one entry per CDR3 protein. The data contain roughly 67,000 distinct CDR3 sequences, 10% to 15% of them singletons. Sequencing was done on a sample of whole blood. Receptors were obtained from an adult who was a healthcare worker with PCR-confirmed SARS-CoV-2 infection or an uninfected control (not recorded which).

This clonotype was observed a few times. The rearrangement uses TRBV19 and TRBJ1-1, with a tentative D call TRBD1 (6 bases). The germline gives CDR1 LNHDA, CDR2 SQIVND (reference sequence). The CDR3 runs 16 residues. The ends were cut back, 2 bases at V and 1 base at J, with 14 bases in the middle. CDR3 amino acids: CASSIYSGTPNTEAFF. CDR3 coding DNA: TGTGCCAGTAGTATATACAGCGGGACACCGAACACTGAAGCTTTCTTT. The whole variable domain, filled in from reference TRBV19 and TRBJ1-1, reads DGGITQSPKYLFRKEGQNVTLSCEQNLNHDAMYWYRQDPGQGLRLIYYSQIVNDFQKGDIAEGYSVSREKKESFPLTVTSAQKNPTAFYLCASSIYSGTPNTEAFFGQGTRLTVV.

This clonotype was recorded a few times. The chain combines TRBV27 with TRBJ2-7; 7 nucleotides align to TRBD1. The CDR3 covers 15 residues. Per germline, CDR1 MNHEY and CDR2 SMNVEV (reference sequence). Losses at the gene ends were 6 bases for V and 3 bases for J; bases not matched to a gene: 11. The CDR3 DNA follows: TGTGCCAGCAGCCCGACAGGACAGGAAAGCTACGAGCAGTACTTC. Translated, it gives CASSPTGQESYEQYF.

For this clonotype: Lacking the conserved final phenylalanine or tryptophan, this CDR3 likely reflects a read error. V usage is TRBV6-6 and J usage is TRBJ2-2; D not certain. The CDR3 has 13 amino acids. Trimming cost V 8 bases and J 1 base, with 8 bases left between them. CDR1 and CDR2 from the germline V gene are MNHNY and SVGAGI (reference sequence). For the CDR3, the DNA is TGTGCCAGCTTTCTCGGGAACACCGGGGAGCTGTTTTAT. Translation gives CASFLGNTGELFY.

In regard to this clonotype: Relative to the germline gene, one junction end is altered; a read error may explain this. The rearrangement uses TRBV11-2 and TRBJ1-1; D unclear. CDR3 length equals 12 residues. CDR1 SGHAT and CDR2 FQNNGV come from the germline V gene. The CDR3 region has the DNA TGTGCCAGCAGCCCCTTGGCCACTGAAGATTTCTTT. Translated: CASSPLATEDFF.

This clonotype appeared a few times. J is TRBJ2-3 and V is TRBV28; possibly TRBD2 for D (6 bases). Trimming took off 9 bases at V and 7 bases at J, with 14 bases between the two ends. Germline loops: CDR1 MDHEN, CDR2 SYDVKM. The CDR3 sequence is 12 residues long. Written as DNA, the CDR3 is TGTGCCAGTCGGAGGGATTCGAATACGCAGTATTTT. Translation gives CASRRDSNTQYF.

This clonotype showed up just a few times. The chain has TRBV2 and TRBJ1-6; no reliable D call. Germline CDR1 is SNHLY and CDR2 is FYNNEI. The V end lost 10 bases, the J end lost 13 bases, and 20 bases lay between the germline ends. This CDR3 comprises 13 residues. CDR3: CATRAGPGHPLHF. The CDR3, as DNA: TGTGCCACCCGGGCGGGCCCTGGCCACCCCCTCCACTTT.

This clonotype was counted many times. The V gene is TRBV19, the J gene TRBJ2-3; 7 positions match TRBD1. Unmatched junction bases numbered 4, after V lost 4 bases and J lost 0 bases. Per the germline V gene, CDR1 is LNHDA and CDR2 is SQIVND (reference sequence). This CDR3 comprises 15 residues. The CDR3 loop reads CASSRGTASTDTQYF. The DNA for the CDR3 is TGTGCCAGTAGTAGAGGGACAGCAAGCACAGATACGCAGTATTTT. The full variable domain, its missing parts supplied by reference TRBV19 and TRBJ2-3, is DGGITQSPKYLFRKEGQNVTLSCEQNLNHDAMYWYRQDPGQGLRLIYYSQIVNDFQKGDIAEGYSVSREKKESFPLTVTSAQKNPTAFYLCASSRGTASTDTQYFGPGTRLTVL.

This clonotype has more than one count but fewer than ten. The chain couples TRBV29-1 to TRBJ2-1; possible D gene TRBD1, 5 bases. The germline V gene encodes CDR1 SQVTM and CDR2 ANQGSEA. Trimming removed 3 bases at V and 7 bases at J, with 19 bases between. The CDR3 has 15 amino acids. The CDR3 sequence is CSVDRAGSLGNEQFF. The CDR3 DNA reads TGCAGCGTTGATCGGGCAGGGTCGTTGGGAAATGAGCAGTTCTTC.

J is TRBJ1-5 and V is TRBV30; D remains ambiguous. The V gene lost 2 bases and the J gene lost 0 bases, with 11 bases spanning the gap. The CDR3 is 15 amino acids. CDR1 is GTSNPN, CDR2 SVGIG, per germline (reference sequence). This CDR3 is CAWSISTYSNQPQHF. For the CDR3, the DNA is TGTGCCTGGAGTATTTCAACATATAGCAATCAGCCCCAGCATTTT.

This clonotype was counted at least ten times. This chain joins TRBV7-9 and TRBJ2-7; D not resolved. CDR1 and CDR2 from the germline V gene are SEHNR and FQNEAQ (reference sequence). This CDR3 contains 13 residues. V lost 3 bases and J lost 1, with 7 bases in between. CDR3: CASSLVPSYEQYF. The CDR3 DNA reads TGTGCCAGCAGCTTGGTACCATCCTACGAGCAGTACTTC. The variable domain in full, with the rest retrieved from reference TRBV7-9 and TRBJ2-7, is DTGVSQNPRHKITKRGQNVTFRCDPISEHNRLYWYRQTLGQGPEFLTYFQNEAQLEKSRLLSDRFSAERPKGSFSTLEIQRTEQGDSAMYLCASSLVPSYEQYFGPGTRLTVT.

This clonotype showed up just a few times. The genes are TRBV9 and TRBJ2-3; 10 bases map to TRBD2. V shed 4 bases, J shed 0 bases, and the junction held 11 bases outside the gene matches. Per germline, CDR1 SGDLS and CDR2 YYNGEE. This CDR3 spans 18 amino acids. CDR3 residues: CASSIPSGGRPSTDTQYF. CDR3 nucleotide sequence: TGTGCCAGCAGCATCCCTAGCGGGGGTCGCCCTAGCACAGATACGCAGTATTTT.

A few counts support this clonotype. This chain joins TRBV29-1 and TRBJ2-7; no firm D call. The CDR3 is made up of 12 amino acids. Trimming removed 4 bases from V and 0 bases from J, with 7 bases in between. The V gene's germline CDR1 is SQVTM and CDR2 ANQGSEA. In DNA, the CDR3 is TGCAGCGTTGGGACCGGCTCCTACGAGCAGTACTTC. Translated: CSVGTGSYEQYF.

This clonotype was seen only a few times. As DNA, the CDR3 is TGTGCCTGGGCTTTATACAGATTCGGTGGCTACGAGCAGTACTTC. Its translation is CAWALYRFGGYEQYF. This chain uses TRBV30 with TRBJ2-7; D uncertain. The CDR3 spans 15 residues. V was trimmed by 5 bases and J by 3 bases, leaving 20 bases between them. Germline lookup yields CDR1 GTSNPN and CDR2 SVGIG (reference sequence).

The table lists this clonotype with a few counts. This chain joins TRBV25-1 and TRBJ1-5, with TRBD1 identical over 8 bases. The CDR3 sequence is 15 residues long. Germline CDR1 is MGHDK and CDR2 is SYGVNS. J was trimmed by 1 base and V by 2 bases; bases with no gene match: 1. The CDR3 DNA sequence: TGTGCCAGCAGTGAACAGGGGGCCAGCAATCAGCCCCAGCATTTT. Encoded protein: CASSEQGASNQPQHF.

The sample holds a few counts of this clonotype. This chain joins TRBV5-1 and TRBJ2-1; D is perhaps TRBD1 (5 bases). The V end lost 4 bases, the J end lost 9 bases, and 20 bases lay between the germline ends. This CDR3 comprises 15 residues. Germline lookup yields CDR1 SGHRS and CDR2 YFSETQ. This CDR3 is CASSPVGAQYSEQFF. DNA for the CDR3: TGCGCCAGCAGCCCGGTAGGGGCCCAGTACTCTGAGCAGTTCTTC.

CDR3: CASSELNRFGDYTDTQYF. Here the CDR3 DNA reads TGTGCCAGCAGCGAACTTAATAGGTTCGGAGACTACACAGATACGCAGTATTTT. The J gene is TRBJ2-3, the V gene TRBV7-9; D may be TRBD2 (5 bases). Trimming stripped 5 bases from V and 2 bases from J, with 23 bases between. CDR3 length equals 18 residues. Germline lookup yields CDR1 SEHNR and CDR2 FQNEAQ (reference sequence).

This clonotype was detected a few times. The chain employs TRBV5-1 and TRBJ1-1; no clear D gene. This CDR3 is 13 amino acids long. Trimming cost V 4 bases and J 1 base, with 8 bases left between them. Germline V gene sequence: CDR1 SGHRS, CDR2 YFSETQ. The CDR3 spells CASSGNTNTEAFF. As DNA, the CDR3 is TGCGCCAGCAGCGGAAATACGAACACTGAAGCTTTCTTT.

In this sample, this clonotype turned up a few times. V gene TRBV10-3 combines with J gene TRBJ2-7, with D maybe TRBD1 (6 bases). Deletions cut 3 bases from V and 0 bases from J, with 9 bases between. This CDR3 has 14 amino acids. Germline V gene sequence: CDR1 ENHRY, CDR2 SYGVKD. The CDR3 DNA reads as TGTGCCATCAGTGAACGACAGGCCTCCTACGAGCAGTACTTC. Protein: CAISERQASYEQYF.

This clonotype was seen a few times. The chain is built from TRBV29-1 and TRBJ2-1; perhaps TRBD2 as D (5 bases). This CDR3 has 12 residues. The germline V and J ends were trimmed by 7 bases and 4 bases, with 11 bases remaining between them. Germline CDR1 is SQVTM and CDR2 is ANQGSEA. The CDR3 spells CSAPGNYNEQFF. The DNA for the CDR3 is TGCAGCGCCCCGGGAAATTACAATGAGCAGTTCTTC.

This clonotype has only a few counts. CDR3 in amino acids: CASSLGTGGAGYTF. CDR3 DNA sequence: TGTGCCAGCAGCTTAGGGACAGGGGGCGCGGGCTACACCTTC. The rearrangement uses TRBV5-4 and TRBJ1-2, with 12 bases aligning to TRBD1. CDR3 size: 14 residues. Looked up from germline, CDR1 is SGHNT and CDR2 is YYREEE (reference sequence). J was trimmed by 8 bases and V by 2 bases; bases with no gene match: 4.

This clonotype was recorded at least ten times. The rearrangement joins TRBV20-1 to TRBJ2-1; no reliable D call. Trimming shortened V by 5 bases and J by 4 bases, and 12 bases separated the two germline ends. Germline CDR1 is DFQATT and CDR2 is SNEGSKA (reference sequence). The CDR3 has 13 residues. CDR3 coding DNA: TGCAGTGCTCCCCAGAATCAGTACAATGAGCAGTTCTTC. Translation: CSAPQNQYNEQFF.

The chain employs TRBV5-6 and TRBJ1-1; D is ambiguous. This CDR3 contains 13 residues. Trimming cost V 1 base and J 4 bases, with 8 bases left between them. Germline V gives CDR1 SGHDT, CDR2 YYEEEE. CDR3 coding DNA: TGTGCCAGCAGCTTGTCCTCGACCACTGAAGCTTTCTTT. It specifies CASSLSSTTEAFF.

This clonotype occurred a few times. The chain joins TRBV2 to TRBJ2-7; maybe TRBD2 (5 bases). Germline CDR1 reads SNHLY; CDR2 reads FYNNEI. The CDR3 is 12 residues long. V lost 8 bases to trimming and J lost 1 base, with 9 bases between them. In DNA form, the CDR3 reads TGTGCCAGCTCGGGGTTGTCCTACGAGCAGTACTTC. This sequence encodes CASSGLSYEQYF.

DNA of the CDR3: TGTGCCAGCAGTGTACGGACGGGGAATGAAAAACTGTTTTTT. It specifies CASSVRTGNEKLFF. This chain links TRBV7-6 with TRBJ1-4; D is ambiguous. V was pared by 6 bases and J by 5 bases, with 13 bases between. Germline V gives CDR1 SGHVS, CDR2 FNYEAQ. The CDR3 runs 14 residues.

This clonotype was counted ten times or more. The rearrangement links TRBV7-9 to TRBJ1-6; D gene unclear. With 6 bases removed from V and 13 bases from J, the gap between germline ends came to 19 bases. In germline, CDR1 is SEHNR, CDR2 FQNEAQ (reference sequence). The CDR3 spans 14 residues. CDR3 amino acids: CASRYAWTGSPLHF. The DNA for the CDR3 is TGTGCCAGCAGGTACGCGTGGACGGGGAGTCCCCTCCACTTT. Together with reference TRBV7-9 and TRBJ1-6, the CDR3 gives the full variable domain: DTGVSQNPRHKITKRGQNVTFRCDPISEHNRLYWYRQTLGQGPEFLTYFQNEAQLEKSRLLSDRFSAERPKGSFSTLEIQRTEQGDSAMYLCASRYAWTGSPLHFGNGTRLTVT.

This clonotype occurred many times. This sequence joins TRBV12-3 or TRBV12-4 and TRBJ2-3, with 9 bases matching TRBD2. CDR3 length equals 16 residues. The J segment lost 5 bases and the V segment lost 4 bases, leaving 10 bases of the junction unmatched. The CDR3 loop reads CASSYPRGGQGDTQYF. DNA of the CDR3: TGTGCCAGCAGTTACCCGCGGGGGGGCCAGGGAGATACGCAGTATTTT.

This clonotype has ten or more counts. V is TRBV11-2 and J is TRBJ2-1; 11 positions agree with TRBD1. Losses at the gene ends were 5 bases for V and 4 bases for J; bases not matched to a gene: 7. Germline V gene lookup returns CDR1 SGHAT and CDR2 FQNNGV. The CDR3 is 16 amino acids. The CDR3 DNA is TGTGCCAGCAGCCGGGACAGGGGGAATGGATACAATGAGCAGTTCTTC. Translation gives CASSRDRGNGYNEQFF.

This clonotype was observed a few times. The chain employs TRBV12-3 or TRBV12-4 and TRBJ2-1; the D call may be TRBD1 or TRBD2 (5 bases each). Trimming removed 5 bases at V and 8 bases at J, with 19 bases between. This CDR3 region has 15 residues. Here the CDR3 DNA reads TGTGCCAGCAGTCCTACGGGACGACTTTCCCATGAGCAGTTCTTC. It yields the protein CASSPTGRLSHEQFF.